The 13 T cell receptor beta chains below come from one sample, sequenced in a study of blood T cell repertoires in COVID-19. Libraries were prepared by immunoSEQ multiplex PCR; TCRdb keeps only in-frame clonotypes and omits some of them. The sample yields 260,000 or so clones, roughly four fifths seen once. What was sequenced was peripheral blood. The receptors here all came from a woman in her seventies with acute or convalescent COVID-19.

J is TRBJ2-7 and V is TRBV30, with 10 bases matching TRBD1. Germline trimming cut 3 bases from V and 5 bases from J; bases unmatched to any gene: 4. This CDR3 has 13 residues. The germline V gene has CDR1 GTSNPN and CDR2 SVGIG (reference sequence). The CDR3 loop reads CAWSRDRGNEQYF. In nucleotides, the CDR3 is TGTGCCTGGAGCCGGGACAGGGGAAACGAGCAGTACTTC.

The chain couples TRBV4-2 to TRBJ1-1; D is ambiguous. CDR1 and CDR2 (germline): LGHNA, YNFKEQ. This CDR3 spans 15 amino acids. The germline V and J ends were trimmed by 3 bases and 0 bases, with 11 bases remaining between them. CDR3 region: CASSHGGELNTEAFF. CDR3 sequence (DNA): TGTGCCAGCAGCCACGGTGGTGAGTTGAACACTGAAGCTTTCTTT.

This chain links TRBV7-9 with TRBJ1-1; TRBD1 matches 7 bases. V dropped 4 bases and J dropped 0; count of bases not matched to a gene: 8. Looked up from germline, CDR1 is SEHNR and CDR2 is FQNEAQ (reference sequence). The CDR3 runs to 16 residues. DNA for the CDR3: TGTGCCAGCAGCTCACACCCGACAGGGATGAACACTGAAGCTTTCTTT. It specifies CASSSHPTGMNTEAFF.

The chain uses TRBV25-1 and TRBJ1-2, with D maybe TRBD1 (5 bases). Germline V gene sequence: CDR1 MGHDK, CDR2 SYGVNS. V gave up 2 bases and J gave up 4 bases, with 11 bases separating them. The CDR3 is made up of 14 amino acids. The CDR3 reads CASSEPQQGYGYTF. The CDR3, as DNA: TGTGCCAGCAGTGAACCCCAGCAGGGCTATGGCTACACCTTC.

The chain is built from TRBV15 and TRBJ1-5; D may be TRBD1 (6 bases). CDR3 size: 17 residues. V gave up 1 base and J gave up 3 bases, with 16 bases separating them. Germline V gene sequence: CDR1 LNHNV, CDR2 YYDKDF (reference sequence). The CDR3 spells CATSRGGIGQLNQPQHF. Here the CDR3 DNA reads TGTGCCACCAGCAGAGGGGGAATCGGACAGCTCAATCAGCCCCAGCATTTT.

The V and J genes are TRBV5-6 and TRBJ2-7; the D gene is possibly TRBD1 (6 bases). CDR1 is SGHDT, CDR2 YYEEEE, per germline. The CDR3 consists of 15 residues. V lost 4 bases and J lost 2, with 16 bases in between. This CDR3 is CASSHSQGWAYEQYF. CDR3 DNA: TGTGCCAGCAGCCACTCTCAGGGGTGGGCCTACGAGCAGTACTTC.

CDR3 coding DNA: TGTGCCAGCTGCATCGGAGGGGTAACTAATGAAAAACTGTTTTTT. Its translation: CASCIGGVTNEKLFF. This chain connects TRBV18 to TRBJ1-4, with a weak D call TRBD1 (5 bases). The CDR3 has 15 amino acids. Germline V gene sequence: CDR1 KGHSH, CDR2 LQKENI. Trimming stripped 7 bases from V and 1 base from J, with 13 bases between.

The chain employs TRBV19 and TRBJ1-1; possible D gene TRBD1, 5 bases. Germline CDR1 LNHDA, CDR2 SQIVND (reference sequence). The CDR3 is 15 residues long. Trimming removed 3 bases at V and 2 bases at J, with 13 bases between. The chain's CDR3 is CASSISLGLNTEAFF. CDR3 nucleotides: TGTGCCAGTAGTATCAGTCTGGGGCTTAACACTGAAGCTTTCTTT.

The V and J genes are TRBV19 and TRBJ1-2, with D maybe TRBD1 (5 bases). The CDR3 consists of 14 residues. CDR1 and CDR2 (germline): LNHDA, SQIVND (reference sequence). V was pared by 2 bases and J by 5 bases, with 12 bases between. The CDR3 coding sequence is TGTGCCAGTAGTATACAGGGATTCTTATATGGCTACACCTTC. As protein: CASSIQGFLYGYTF. The full variable domain, its missing parts supplied by reference TRBV19 and TRBJ1-2, is DGGITQSPKYLFRKEGQNVTLSCEQNLNHDAMYWYRQDPGQGLRLIYYSQIVNDFQKGDIAEGYSVSREKKESFPLTVTSAQKNPTAFYLCASSIQGFLYGYTFGSGTRLTVV.

The chain links TRBV7-2 to TRBJ1-1, with D tentatively TRBD1 (6 bases). V dropped 2 bases and J dropped 4 bases, with 11 bases sitting between them. The germline CDR1 and CDR2 sequences are SGHTA and FQGNSA. This CDR3 is built from 14 residues. CDR3: CASSLNRGITEAFF. The CDR3 DNA reads TGTGCCAGCAGCTTAAATAGGGGGATCACTGAAGCTTTCTTT.

This chain uses TRBV5-1 with TRBJ2-1; 13 bases are a match to TRBD2. Trimming removed 1 base from V and 9 bases from J; junction bases left unmatched: 13. The CDR3 is 18 residues long. Germline V CDR1 and CDR2: SGHRS, YFSETQ. CDR3 loop: CASSLPVSLAGGLGEQFF. For the CDR3, the DNA is TGCGCCAGCAGCTTGCCGGTCTCACTAGCGGGGGGGCTTGGTGAGCAGTTCTTC.

This chain connects TRBV5-1 to TRBJ1-2; D possibly corresponds to TRBD1 (5 bases). The CDR3 totals 13 residues. Germline CDR1 reads SGHRS; CDR2 reads YFSETQ. The V and J ends lost 4 bases and 4 bases respectively, with 11 bases between them. The CDR3 nucleotides are TGCGCCAGCAGCCCCCGGGGGACCTATGGCTACACCTTC. Translated, it gives CASSPRGTYGYTF. The full variable domain, completed using reference TRBV5-1 and TRBJ1-2, is KAGVTQTPRYLIKTRGQQVTLSCSPISGHRSVSWYQQTPGQGLQFLFEYFSETQRNKGNFPGRFSGRQFSNSRSEMNVSTLELGDSALYLCASSPRGTYGYTFGSGTRLTVV.

The genes are TRBV9 and TRBJ2-7; tentatively, D is TRBD1 (5 bases). Germline loops: CDR1 SGDLS, CDR2 YYNGEE. The CDR3 sequence is 15 residues long. The V gene lost 3 bases and the J gene lost 4 bases, with 17 bases spanning the gap. The CDR3 spells CASSAAPGRVYEQYF. The CDR3 DNA reads as TGTGCCAGCAGCGCCGCCCCGGGCAGGGTTTACGAGCAGTACTTC.